This is a list of T cell receptor beta chains from one sample in a study of cytomegalovirus exposure and HLA in healthy donors. Sequencing was performed with immunoSEQ multiplex PCR; in TCRdb, only in-frame clones are kept and a portion is missing. This sample has about 300,000 clones; roughly 85% occur once, and the top ten carry 3.5% to 4%. Sequenced input: PBMCs. Every receptor here comes from a man in his forties or fifties in good health and CMV-seropositive. The CDR3 runs from the conserved cysteine through the conserved F or W. The D gene is left open where the match is weak. Not all rows give a size; the values are once, few, many and, for expanded clones, a class.

V: TRBV27; D: -; J: TRBJ1-2; length: 14; size: -; DNA: TGTGCCAGCAGTCCAGGGTCCCAATTCTATGGCTACACCTTC; CDR3: CASSPGSQFYGYTF
V: TRBV6-5; D: TRBD2; J: TRBJ2-7; length: 14; size: few; DNA: TGTGCCAGCAGCCCGCTAGCGGGCTCCTACGAGCAGTACTTC; CDR3: CASSPLAGSYEQYF
V: TRBV21-1; D: -; J: TRBJ1-1; length: 13; size: -; DNA: TGTGCCAGCAGCCCGACAGGGCTTACTGAAGCTTTCTTT; CDR3: CASSPTGLTEAFF
V: TRBV6-1; D: TRBD1; J: TRBJ2-2; length: 12; size: -; DNA: TGTGCCGTCTACAGGGGCACCGGGGAGCTGTTTTTT; CDR3: CAVYRGTGELFF
V: TRBV7-3; D: -; J: TRBJ1-6; length: 15; size: -; DNA: TGTGCCAGCAGCTTAACCGCGCGAAGTAATTCACCCCTCCACTTT; CDR3: CASSLTARSNSPLHF
V: TRBV28; D: TRBD1; J: TRBJ2-7; length: 14; size: -; DNA: TGTGCCAGCAGACAGGGACAGTCACCCTACGAGCAGTACTTC; CDR3: CASRQGQSPYEQYF
V: TRBV27; D: TRBD1; J: TRBJ2-7; length: 14; size: -; DNA: TGTGCCAGCACCCCCGACAGGGATCCCTACGAGCAGTACTTC; CDR3: CASTPDRDPYEQYF
V: TRBV12-5; D: -; J: TRBJ2-3; length: 12; size: once; DNA: TGTGCTAGTGGTTTGGGCGGTGGCACGCAGTATTTT; CDR3: CASGLGGGTQYF
V: TRBV4-1; D: TRBD2; J: TRBJ2-1; length: 16; size: -; DNA: TGCGCCAGCAGCAAAACGGGACTAGCGGGAGCTGGTGAGCAGTTCTTC; CDR3: CASSKTGLAGAGEQFF
V: TRBV6-1; D: -; J: TRBJ2-7; length: 9; size: few; DNA: TGTGCCACGGGGATGACGCAGTACTTC; CDR3: CATGMTQYF
V: TRBV5-6; D: -; J: TRBJ2-1; length: 15; size: -; DNA: TGTGCCAGCAGCTTTGACAGGATTTTAAACAATGAGCAGTTCTTC; CDR3: CASSFDRILNNEQFF
V: TRBV6-5; D: -; J: TRBJ1-2; length: 12; size: few; DNA: TGTGCCAGCAGTTTCAGTGGTTATGGCTACACCTTC; CDR3: CASSFSGYGYTF
V: TRBV6-6; D: TRBD1; J: TRBJ1-1; length: 15; size: -; DNA: TGTGCCAGCAGTTACGGGGACAGGGTAGGGACTGAAGCTTTCTTT; CDR3: CASSYGDRVGTEAFF
V: TRBV15; D: TRBD2; J: TRBJ2-2; length: 19; size: -; DNA: TGTGCCACCAGCAGAGTACGACTAGCGGGAGAGAACGAAATCGGGGAGCTGTTTTTT; CDR3: CATSRVRLAGENEIGELFF
V: TRBV7-2; D: -; J: TRBJ1-4; length: 14; size: -; DNA: TGTGCCAGCAGCTTGACAGTGTCTAATGAAAAACTGTTTTTT; CDR3: CASSLTVSNEKLFF
V: TRBV7-3; D: TRBD2; J: TRBJ2-2; length: 17; size: -; DNA: TGTGCCAGCAGCTTGGGACTAGCCCAACCTAACACCGGGGAGCTGTTTTTT; CDR3: CASSLGLAQPNTGELFF
V: TRBV4-3; D: -; J: TRBJ2-7; length: 14; size: -; DNA: TGCGCCAGCAGCCAAGAAGAGGGCGCCTACGAGCAGTACTTC; CDR3: CASSQEEGAYEQYF
V: TRBV7-8; D: TRBD1; J: TRBJ1-2; length: 14; size: -; DNA: TGTGCCAGCAGCTTAGAGGGACAGTACTATGGCTACACCTTC; CDR3: CASSLEGQYYGYTF
V: TRBV28; D: TRBD2; J: TRBJ2-1; length: 16; size: once; DNA: TGTGCCAGCAGGGAACCGGGACTAGCGGGAGGGAATGAGCAGTTCTTC; CDR3: CASREPGLAGGNEQFF
V: TRBV5-5; D: -; J: TRBJ2-5; length: 16; size: -; DNA: TGTGCCAGCAGCTTGCCTTTAGGGGGTAGGAAAGAGACCCAGTACTTC; CDR3: CASSLPLGGRKETQYF
V: TRBV19; D: -; J: TRBJ1-5; length: 12; size: -; DNA: TGTGCCAGTAGGCCCCGAGGACAGCCCCAGCATTTT; CDR3: CASRPRGQPQHF
V: TRBV5-1; D: TRBD1; J: TRBJ2-7; length: 14; size: few; DNA: TGCGCCAGCAGCATACAGGGGGCTGGGGACGAGCAGTACTTC; CDR3: CASSIQGAGDEQYF
V: TRBV5-4; D: TRBD1; J: TRBJ1-1; length: 12; size: -; DNA: TGTGCCAGCAGGGATGGGACAGGGCAAGCTTTCTTT; CDR3: CASRDGTGQAFF
V: TRBV30; D: TRBD1; J: TRBJ2-1; length: 13; size: -; DNA: TGTGCCCGAAACGGACAGGGTCTGTTAGAGCAGTTCTTC; CDR3: CARNGQGLLEQFF
V: TRBV10-3; D: -; J: TRBJ2-7; length: 15; size: -; DNA: TGTGCCATCAGTGAGGGACACTTGAGCTCCTACGAGCAGTACTTC; CDR3: CAISEGHLSSYEQYF
V: TRBV5-5; D: -; J: TRBJ1-4; length: 15; size: -; DNA: TGTGCCAGCAGCCCGCGACAGTCCTTTAATGAAAAACTGTTTTTT; CDR3: CASSPRQSFNEKLFF
V: TRBV28; D: TRBD2; J: TRBJ2-3; length: 16; size: -; DNA: TGTGCCAGCAGTTTAACTAGCGGGGGCAGCACAGATACGCAGTATTTT; CDR3: CASSLTSGGSTDTQYF
V: TRBV18; D: TRBD1; J: TRBJ1-1; length: 18; size: -; DNA: TGTGCCAGCTCACCTTTCTTCGGACAGGGGCCAATAAACACTGAAGCTTTCTTT; CDR3: CASSPFFGQGPINTEAFF
V: TRBV2; D: -; J: TRBJ1-2; length: 15; size: -; DNA: TGTGCCAGCAGTGAAGCGTTCGCGGGTCCGGGGGGCTACACCTTC; CDR3: CASSEAFAGPGGYTF
V: TRBV30; D: -; J: TRBJ1-4; length: 14; size: -; DNA: TGTGCCTGGAGTGGCTGGGGGCCTAATGAAAAACTGTTTTTT; CDR3: CAWSGWGPNEKLFF
V: TRBV4-1; D: -; J: TRBJ1-1; length: 17; size: few; DNA: TGCGCCAGCAGCCAAGGCCAATCTCAGGTAATGAACACTGAAGCTTTCTTT; CDR3: CASSQGQSQVMNTEAFF
V: TRBV5-1; D: -; J: TRBJ2-1; length: 17; size: -; DNA: TGCGCCAGCAGCTTGGGCGGTTTGAGAGACGGAGACAATGAGCAGTTCTTC; CDR3: CASSLGGLRDGDNEQFF
V: TRBV10-1; D: -; J: TRBJ2-2; length: 13; size: few; DNA: TGCGCCAGCAGGGACACGAACACCGGGGAGCTGTTTTTT; CDR3: CASRDTNTGELFF
V: TRBV5-6; D: -; J: TRBJ2-7; length: 13; size: once; DNA: TGTGCCAGCAGCCCGGGGTCCTCCTACGAGCAGTACTTC; CDR3: CASSPGSSYEQYF
V: TRBV29-1; D: -; J: TRBJ1-2; length: 16; size: once; DNA: TGCAGCGTTCGTTTTCGATCCAAGCCCCCTCACTATGGCTACACCTTC; CDR3: CSVRFRSKPPHYGYTF
V: TRBV5-1; D: TRBD2; J: TRBJ2-2; length: 15; size: -; DNA: TGCGCCAGCAGCTCGGGACTAGCGGGCACCGGGGAGCTGTTTTTT; CDR3: CASSSGLAGTGELFF
V: TRBV28; D: TRBD2; J: TRBJ2-1; length: 14; size: -; DNA: TGTGCCAGTAAGACTAGCGGTCGCTACAATGAGCAGTTCTTC; CDR3: CASKTSGRYNEQFF
V: TRBV15; D: -; J: TRBJ1-1; length: 17; size: once; DNA: TGTGCCACCAGCGAGGGGCCCAGGCGTCGGGGGTACACTGAAGCTTTCTTT; CDR3: CATSEGPRRRGYTEAFF
V: TRBV27; D: TRBD2; J: TRBJ2-7; length: 12; size: -; DNA: TGTGCCACGGGGGTAGCGGGATACGAGCAGTACTTC; CDR3: CATGVAGYEQYF
V: TRBV7-3; D: TRBD2; J: TRBJ2-7; length: 14; size: -; DNA: TGTGCCAGCAGCGTAACTAGCGGGAGCTACGAGCAGTACTTC; CDR3: CASSVTSGSYEQYF
V: TRBV7-2; D: -; J: TRBJ1-5; length: 15; size: -; DNA: TGTGCCAGCAGCTCCGGCGGATTGGGCAATCAGCCCCAGCATTTT; CDR3: CASSSGGLGNQPQHF
V: TRBV28; D: -; J: TRBJ1-1; length: 16; size: -; DNA: TGTGCCAGCAGACCCCCTCGTGGACACCAGAACACTGAAGCTTTCTTT; CDR3: CASRPPRGHQNTEAFF
V: TRBV7-8; D: -; J: TRBJ1-1; length: 14; size: -; DNA: TGTGCCAGCAGCTTAGCGGGCGGGGCCGCTGAAGCTTTCTTT; CDR3: CASSLAGGAAEAFF
V: TRBV6-9; D: -; J: TRBJ1-1; length: 12; size: -; DNA: TGTGCCAGCAGGCCTAGGGGCAGGGCGGCTTTCTTT; CDR3: CASRPRGRAAFF
V: TRBV7-6; D: -; J: TRBJ2-2; length: 15; size: -; DNA: TGTGCCAGCAGCTTAAATATCGGGGACACCGGGGAGCTGTTTTTT; CDR3: CASSLNIGDTGELFF
V: TRBV27; D: -; J: TRBJ2-1; length: 13; size: -; DNA: TGTGCCAGCAGTTTAGGGCAATACAATGAGCAGTTCTTC; CDR3: CASSLGQYNEQFF